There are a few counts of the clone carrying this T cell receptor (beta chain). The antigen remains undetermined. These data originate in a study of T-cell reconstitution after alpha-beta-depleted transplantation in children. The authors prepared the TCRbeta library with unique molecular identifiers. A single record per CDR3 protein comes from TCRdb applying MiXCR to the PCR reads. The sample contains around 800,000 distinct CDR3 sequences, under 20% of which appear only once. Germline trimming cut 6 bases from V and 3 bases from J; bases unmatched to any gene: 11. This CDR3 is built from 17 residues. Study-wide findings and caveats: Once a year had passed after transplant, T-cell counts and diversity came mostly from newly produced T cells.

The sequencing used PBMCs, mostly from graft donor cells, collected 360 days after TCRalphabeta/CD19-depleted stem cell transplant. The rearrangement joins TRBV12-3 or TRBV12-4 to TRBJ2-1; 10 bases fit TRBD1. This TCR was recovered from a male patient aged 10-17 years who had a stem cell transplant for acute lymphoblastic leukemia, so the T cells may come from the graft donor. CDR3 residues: CASRSYRTGGLYNEQFF. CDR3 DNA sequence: TGTGCCAGCAGATCCTATCGGACAGGGGGTCTCTACAATGAGCAGTTCTTC.